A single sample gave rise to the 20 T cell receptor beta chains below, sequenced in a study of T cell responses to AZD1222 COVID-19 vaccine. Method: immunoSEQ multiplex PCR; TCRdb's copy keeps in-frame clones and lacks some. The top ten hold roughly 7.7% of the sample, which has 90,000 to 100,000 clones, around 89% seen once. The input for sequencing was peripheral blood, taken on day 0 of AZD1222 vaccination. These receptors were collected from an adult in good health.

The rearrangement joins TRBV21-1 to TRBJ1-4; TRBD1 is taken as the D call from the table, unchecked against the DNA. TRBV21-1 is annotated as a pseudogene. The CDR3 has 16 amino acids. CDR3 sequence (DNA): TGTGCCAGCAGCAACTATGGGGGCGGCGATAATGAAAAACTGTTTTTT. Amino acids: CASSNYGGGDNEKLFF.

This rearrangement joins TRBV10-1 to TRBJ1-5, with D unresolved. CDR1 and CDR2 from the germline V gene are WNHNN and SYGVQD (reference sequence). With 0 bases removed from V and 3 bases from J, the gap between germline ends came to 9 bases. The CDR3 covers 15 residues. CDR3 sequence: CASSESIRNNQPQHF. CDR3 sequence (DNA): TGCGCCAGCAGTGAGTCGATCAGGAACAATCAGCCCCAGCATTTT.

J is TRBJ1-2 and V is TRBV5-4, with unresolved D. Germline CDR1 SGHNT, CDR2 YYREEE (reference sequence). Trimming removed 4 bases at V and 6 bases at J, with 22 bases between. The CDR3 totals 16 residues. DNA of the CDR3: TGTGCCAGCAGCGCTCCACTCGGCCAAAACTCGCATGGCTACACCTTC. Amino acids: CASSAPLGQNSHGYTF.

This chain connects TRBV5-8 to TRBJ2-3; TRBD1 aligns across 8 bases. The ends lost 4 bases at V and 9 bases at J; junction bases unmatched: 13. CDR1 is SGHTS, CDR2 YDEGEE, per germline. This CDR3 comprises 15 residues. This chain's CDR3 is CASSASGTGQGTQYF. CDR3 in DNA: TGTGCCAGCAGCGCCTCCGGGACAGGACAGGGCACGCAGTATTTT.

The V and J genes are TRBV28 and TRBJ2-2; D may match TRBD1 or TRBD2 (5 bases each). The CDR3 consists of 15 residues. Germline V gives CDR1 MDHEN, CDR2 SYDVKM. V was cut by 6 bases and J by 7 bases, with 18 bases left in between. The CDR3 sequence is CASRGTGQGGGELFF. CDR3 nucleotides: TGTGCCAGCAGGGGTACGGGGCAGGGTGGCGGGGAGCTGTTTTTT.

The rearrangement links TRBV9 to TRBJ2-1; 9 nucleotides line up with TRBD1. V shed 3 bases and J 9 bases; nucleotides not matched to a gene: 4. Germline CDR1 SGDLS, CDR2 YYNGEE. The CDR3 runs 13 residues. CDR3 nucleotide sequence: TGTGCCAGCAGCGAGGGGACAGGGTTTGAGCAGTTCTTC. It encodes CASSEGTGFEQFF.

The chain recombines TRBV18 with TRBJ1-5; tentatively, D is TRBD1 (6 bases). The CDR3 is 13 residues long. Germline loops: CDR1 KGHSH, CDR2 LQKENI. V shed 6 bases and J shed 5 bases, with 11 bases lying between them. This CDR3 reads CASSPAGDQPQHF. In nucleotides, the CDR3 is TGTGCCAGCTCTCCCGCAGGGGATCAGCCCCAGCATTTT.

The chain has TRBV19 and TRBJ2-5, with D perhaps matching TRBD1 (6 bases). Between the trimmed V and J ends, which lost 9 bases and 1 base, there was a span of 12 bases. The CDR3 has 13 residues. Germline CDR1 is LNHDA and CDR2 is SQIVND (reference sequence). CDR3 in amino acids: CASTGNPQETQYF. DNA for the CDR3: TGTGCCAGCACAGGGAATCCCCAAGAGACCCAGTACTTC.

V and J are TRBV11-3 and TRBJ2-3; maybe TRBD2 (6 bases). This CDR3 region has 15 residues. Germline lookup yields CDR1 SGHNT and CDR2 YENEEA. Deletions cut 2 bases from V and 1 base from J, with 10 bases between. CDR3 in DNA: TGTGCCAGCAGCTTAACTAGCTCGGGCACAGATACGCAGTATTTT. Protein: CASSLTSSGTDTQYF.

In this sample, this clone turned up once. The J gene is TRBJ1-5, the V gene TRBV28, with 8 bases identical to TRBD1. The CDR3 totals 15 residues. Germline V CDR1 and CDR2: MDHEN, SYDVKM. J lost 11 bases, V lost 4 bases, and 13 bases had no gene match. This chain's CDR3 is CASSSQRTGRSSQHF. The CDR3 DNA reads TGTGCCAGCAGTTCTCAACGGACAGGGAGATCTTCCCAGCATTTT.

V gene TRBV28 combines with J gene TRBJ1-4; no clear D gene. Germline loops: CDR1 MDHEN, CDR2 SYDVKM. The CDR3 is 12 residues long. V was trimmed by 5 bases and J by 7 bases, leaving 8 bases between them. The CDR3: CASSLIGEKLFF. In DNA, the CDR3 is TGTGCCAGCAGTCTCATTGGTGAAAAACTGTTTTTT.

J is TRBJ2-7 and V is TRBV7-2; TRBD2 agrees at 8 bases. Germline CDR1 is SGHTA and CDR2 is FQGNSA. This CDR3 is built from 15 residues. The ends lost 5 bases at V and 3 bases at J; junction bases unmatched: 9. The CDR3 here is CASSLLAGGFYEQYF. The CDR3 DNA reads TGTGCCAGCAGCCTCCTGGCGGGAGGATTCTACGAGCAGTACTTC.

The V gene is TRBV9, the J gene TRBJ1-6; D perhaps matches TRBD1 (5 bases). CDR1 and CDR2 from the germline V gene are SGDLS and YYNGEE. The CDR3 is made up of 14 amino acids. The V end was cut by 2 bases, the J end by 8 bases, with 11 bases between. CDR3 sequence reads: CASSVGGPDSPLHF. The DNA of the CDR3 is TGTGCCAGCAGCGTGGGGGGTCCGGATTCACCCCTCCACTTT.

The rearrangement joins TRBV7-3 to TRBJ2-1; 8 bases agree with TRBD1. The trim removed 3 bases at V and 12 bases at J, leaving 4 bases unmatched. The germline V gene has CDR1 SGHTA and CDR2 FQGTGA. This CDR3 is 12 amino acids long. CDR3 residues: CASSLTGVGQFF. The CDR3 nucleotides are TGTGCCAGCAGCTTGACAGGGGTTGGGCAGTTCTTC.

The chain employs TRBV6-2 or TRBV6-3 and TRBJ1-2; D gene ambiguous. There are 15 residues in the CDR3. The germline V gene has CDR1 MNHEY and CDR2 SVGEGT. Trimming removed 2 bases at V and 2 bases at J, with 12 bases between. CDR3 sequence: CASSYPGSQNYGYTF. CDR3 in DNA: TGTGCCAGCAGTTACCCCGGGTCCCAAAACTATGGCTACACCTTC.

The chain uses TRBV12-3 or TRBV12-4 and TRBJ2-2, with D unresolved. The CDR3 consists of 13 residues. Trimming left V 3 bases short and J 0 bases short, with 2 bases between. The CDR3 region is CASSFANTGELFF. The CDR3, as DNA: TGTGCCAGCAGTTTTGCGAACACCGGGGAGCTGTTTTTT.

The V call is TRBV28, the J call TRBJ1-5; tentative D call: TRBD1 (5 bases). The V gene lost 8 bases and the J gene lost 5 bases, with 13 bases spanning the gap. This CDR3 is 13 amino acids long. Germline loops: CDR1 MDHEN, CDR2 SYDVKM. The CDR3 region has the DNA TGTGCCAGCGGGGCGGGGAGCGATCAGCCCCAGCATTTT. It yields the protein CASGAGSDQPQHF.

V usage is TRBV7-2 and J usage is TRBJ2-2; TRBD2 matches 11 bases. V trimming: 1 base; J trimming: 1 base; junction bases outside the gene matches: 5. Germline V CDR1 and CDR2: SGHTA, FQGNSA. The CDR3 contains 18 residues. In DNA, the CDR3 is TGTGCCAGCAGCTTAGTAGCGGGGGGGCCGGGGAACACCGGGGAGCTGTTTTTT. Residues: CASSLVAGGPGNTGELFF.

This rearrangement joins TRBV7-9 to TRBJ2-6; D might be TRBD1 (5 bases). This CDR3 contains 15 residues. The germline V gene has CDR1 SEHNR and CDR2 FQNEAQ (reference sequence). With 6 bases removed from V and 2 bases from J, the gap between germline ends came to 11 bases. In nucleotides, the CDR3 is TGTGCCAGCAGTTCAGGGTCCGCTGGGGCCAACGTCCTGACTTTC. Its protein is CASSSGSAGANVLTF.

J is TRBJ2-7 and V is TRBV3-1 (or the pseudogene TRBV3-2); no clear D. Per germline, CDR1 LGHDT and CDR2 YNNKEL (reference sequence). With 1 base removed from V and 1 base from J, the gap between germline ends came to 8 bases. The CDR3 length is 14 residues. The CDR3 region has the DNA TGTGCCAGCAGCCAAGTTGGGGTTTCCTACGAGCAGTACTTC. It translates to CASSQVGVSYEQYF.